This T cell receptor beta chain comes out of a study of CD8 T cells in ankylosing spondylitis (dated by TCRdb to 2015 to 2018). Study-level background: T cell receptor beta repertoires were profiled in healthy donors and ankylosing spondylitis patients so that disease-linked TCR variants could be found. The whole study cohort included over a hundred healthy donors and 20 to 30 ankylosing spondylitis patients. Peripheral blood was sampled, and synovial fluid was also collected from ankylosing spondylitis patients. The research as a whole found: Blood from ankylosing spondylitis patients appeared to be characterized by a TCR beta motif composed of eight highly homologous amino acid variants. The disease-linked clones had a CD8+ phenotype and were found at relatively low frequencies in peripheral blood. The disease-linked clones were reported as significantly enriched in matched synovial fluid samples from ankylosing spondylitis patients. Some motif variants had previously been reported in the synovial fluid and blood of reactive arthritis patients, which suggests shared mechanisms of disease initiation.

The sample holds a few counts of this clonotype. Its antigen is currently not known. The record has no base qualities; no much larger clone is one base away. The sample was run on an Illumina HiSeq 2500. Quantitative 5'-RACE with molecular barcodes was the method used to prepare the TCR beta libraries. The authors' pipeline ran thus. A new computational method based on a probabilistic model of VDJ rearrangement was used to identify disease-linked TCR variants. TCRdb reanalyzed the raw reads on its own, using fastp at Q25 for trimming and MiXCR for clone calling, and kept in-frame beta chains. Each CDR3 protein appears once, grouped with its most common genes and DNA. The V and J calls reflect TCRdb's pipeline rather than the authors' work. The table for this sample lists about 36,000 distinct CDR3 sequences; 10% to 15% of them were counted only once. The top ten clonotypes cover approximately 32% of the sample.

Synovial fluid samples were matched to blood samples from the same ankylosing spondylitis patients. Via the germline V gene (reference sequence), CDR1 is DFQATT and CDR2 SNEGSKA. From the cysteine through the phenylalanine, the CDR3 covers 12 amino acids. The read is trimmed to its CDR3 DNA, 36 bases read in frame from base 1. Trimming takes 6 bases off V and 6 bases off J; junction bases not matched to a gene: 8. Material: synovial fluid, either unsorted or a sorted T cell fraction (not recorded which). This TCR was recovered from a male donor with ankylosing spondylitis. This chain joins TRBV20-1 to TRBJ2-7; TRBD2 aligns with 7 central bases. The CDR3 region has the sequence CSAGLAAREQYF. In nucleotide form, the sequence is TGCAGTGCCGGGCTAGCGGCCCGCGAGCAGTACTTC.